A single sample is the source of the 11 T cell receptor beta chains below, sequenced in a study of cytomegalovirus exposure and HLA in healthy donors. In the PCR, 60 Vbeta and 13 Jbeta primers were used. Clones were read by immunoSEQ multiplex PCR, and TCRdb kept only the in-frame ones, dropping some. The sample includes just over 150,000 clones, about 65% of them seen just once. The source material was PBMCs. All receptors come from a middle-aged man in good health and CMV-seropositive.

As regards this clone: Other DNA sequences within the sample encode an identical CDR3. This chain joins TRBV6-5 and TRBJ2-1, with 11 bases that match TRBD2. The CDR3 consists of 16 residues. The V and J ends lost 4 bases and 4 bases, in that order; junction bases with no gene match: 6. Germline CDR1 reads MNHEY; CDR2 reads SVGAGI. The CDR3 spells CASSSQGLAVYNEQFF. The DNA for the CDR3 is TGTGCCAGCAGTTCGCAGGGACTAGCGGTATACAATGAGCAGTTCTTC.

This clone has only a few counts. The chain uses TRBV5-4 and TRBJ1-5; 7 bases map to TRBD1. The CDR3 is 13 residues long. Per germline, CDR1 SGHNT and CDR2 YYREEE (reference sequence). V dropped 9 bases and J dropped 2; count of bases not matched to a gene: 5. Written as DNA, the CDR3 is TGTGCCACTTACAGGGGAGGCAATCAGCCCCAGCATTTT. This codes for CATYRGGNQPQHF.

The chain links TRBV5-4 to TRBJ2-7; 10 positions agree with TRBD1. The CDR3 length is 15 residues. CDR1 is SGHNT and CDR2 is YYREEE in the germline V gene (reference sequence). V was pared by 5 bases and J by 1 base, with 6 bases of the junction left unmatched. As DNA, the CDR3 is TGTGCCAGCAGAGGGGACAGGGGTTTATCCTACGAGCAGTACTTC. Residues: CASRGDRGLSYEQYF.

On this clone: Compared with germline, one end of the junction differs, possibly owing to a read error. The chain has TRBV15 and TRBJ1-6, with 7 nucleotides matching TRBD1. From germline, CDR1 is LNHNV and CDR2 YYDKDF (reference sequence). This CDR3 region has 14 residues. CDR3 residues: CATSRDQGVSPLRF. The CDR3 DNA reads as TGTGCCACCAGCAGAGATCAGGGGGTCTCACCCCTCCGCTTT.

As regards this clone: Its ends do not fully match the called genes, so a read error is possible. The same CDR3 also results from other DNA sequences found in this sample. The chain joins TRBV5-3 to TRBJ2-5, with 12 positions matching TRBD2. TRBV5-3 is an open reading frame whose function is uncertain. The CDR3 covers 15 residues. The CDR3 DNA reads as TGTGCCAGAAGCCCTCTAGCGGGGGGGAAAGAGACCCAATACTTC. Amino acid sequence: CARSPLAGGKETQYF.

The chain links TRBV18 to TRBJ1-3; 8 nucleotides align to TRBD1. In germline, CDR1 is KGHSH, CDR2 LQKENI. This CDR3 has 19 amino acids. The ends lost 2 bases at V and 4 bases at J; junction bases unmatched: 16. In DNA, the CDR3 is TGTGCCAGCTCACCATCACCGCGCCCTACAGGGGGAGACGGAAACACCATATATTTT. It codes for CASSPSPRPTGGDGNTIYF.

Concerning this clone itself: Relative to the germline gene, one junction end is altered; a read error may explain this. This sequence joins TRBV7-9 and TRBJ2-5; perhaps TRBD2 as D (7 bases). Germline lookup yields CDR1 SEHNR and CDR2 FQNEAQ (reference sequence). The CDR3 has 15 residues. The CDR3 sequence is CSSSPFGAGAKTQYF. The CDR3 DNA follows: TGTTCCAGCAGCCCTTTCGGGGCGGGGGCGAAGACCCAGTACTTC.

The chain links TRBV6-6 to TRBJ2-3; tentative D call: TRBD1 (5 bases). Trimming removed 5 bases from V and 3 bases from J, with 12 bases in between. Germline CDR1 reads MNHNY; CDR2 reads SVGAGI (reference sequence). The CDR3 sequence is 14 residues long. The CDR3 nucleotides read TGTGCCAGCAGTCTCAGGGAAACTACAGATACGCAGTATTTT. Translation gives CASSLRETTDTQYF.

V is TRBV7-3 and J is TRBJ2-5; D is possibly TRBD1 (5 bases). The J call is uncertain, as TRBJ2-7 better fits the DNA end. Germline V gene data show CDR1 as SGHTA and CDR2 as FQGTGA. The CDR3 loop spans 14 amino acids. In DNA, the CDR3 is TGTGCCAGCAGCTTAAGCAGGGATTCCTACGAGCAGTACTTC. Amino acid sequence: CASSLSRDSYEQYF.

This clone was recorded only once. V and J are TRBV19 and TRBJ1-3; no clear D. The V end was cut by 3 bases, the J end by 0 bases, with 12 bases between. CDR3 length: 16 residues. Germline CDR1 and CDR2: LNHDA and SQIVND (reference sequence). As DNA, the CDR3 is TGTGCCAGTAGTATGCAGCAGTGGAGCTCTGGAAACACCATATATTTT. This translates into CASSMQQWSSGNTIYF.

This chain connects TRBV6-1 to TRBJ1-5; D is possibly TRBD1 (6 bases). Germline V gene sequence: CDR1 MNHNS, CDR2 SASEGT. CDR3 length: 14 amino acids. Trimming took 6 bases from V and 6 from J, leaving 15 bases between them. The CDR3 here is CASRTQGRGQPQHF. In DNA, the CDR3 is TGTGCCAGCAGGACGCAGGGGAGGGGTCAGCCCCAGCATTTT.